The T cell receptor beta chain under discussion was sequenced for a study of blood T cell repertoires in COVID-19. Turning to the study itself: Acute and convalescent COVID-19 samples came from the United States, Italy and Spain. Nucleic acid was either cDNA or gDNA, and it came from T cells, B-cell-depleted T cells, or PBMCs.

With V trimmed by 3 bases and J by 4 bases, 4 bases remained unmatched. Germline-derived CDR1 and CDR2 are GTSNPN and SVGIG (reference sequence). The CDR3 is 14 amino acids. Per the authors' pipeline: Cell counts per sample came from amplifying reference gene primers. Method: immunoSEQ multiplex PCR; TCRdb's copy keeps in-frame clones and lacks some. Clone size and the V and J calls come from that table; the DNA yielded D and trimming. The data contain 130,000 to 150,000 clones, approximately 87% of them singletons. The source material was peripheral blood. The clonotype originates from a woman aged 45-65 years with active or convalescent COVID-19. The V call is TRBV30, the J call TRBJ2-1, with TRBD2 matching 9 bases. CDR3 sequence (DNA): TGTGCCTGGAGCAGACTAGCGGAGTACAATGAGCAGTTCTTC. This codes for CAWSRLAEYNEQFF.